This T cell receptor (beta chain) derives from a study of control samples from healthy donors and cancer patients. The CDR3 is 17 amino acids. The V gene lost 0 bases and the J gene lost 0 bases, with 15 bases spanning the gap. Germline V lookup: CDR1 SGHNT, CDR2 YYREEE (reference sequence). This clone was found a few times. The assay was immunoSEQ multiplex PCR, and TCRdb's table has in-frame clones only and misses some. The sample holds some 250,000 clones, roughly 80% seen once. Sequences were obtained from PBMCs. The chain is built from TRBV5-4 and TRBJ1-2, with no clear D. This receptor was obtained from a woman aged 60 to 75 with lung cancer. CDR3 region: CASSLGAQRLANYGYTF. Written as DNA, the CDR3 is TGTGCCAGCAGCTTGGGGGCCCAAAGACTGGCTAACTATGGCTACACCTTC.